This TCR beta chain emerged from a study of shared clonotypes between healthy human individuals. In the study overall: Those who served as donors were two women and a few men between the ages of 18 and 49. Notes on the study in general: Genetic and exposure-history diversity was limited by the small donor number.

The germline gives CDR1 WNHNN, CDR2 SYGVQD (reference sequence). This CDR3 contains 13 residues. V was trimmed by 6 bases and J by 5 bases, leaving 13 bases between them. In the source study's methods: Owing to the provision of junction-only sequences devoid of quality scores by immunoSEQ, filtering differed. Assay used: immunoSEQ multiplex PCR; TCRdb lists only in-frame clones, some missing. The D gene and trimming were derived from the DNA, and the V and J assignments and clone size from that table. The sample contains around 2,000,000 clones, about 95% of which appear only once. CD45RO-negative, CCR7-positively selected cells formed the naive CD8 fraction, excluding terminally differentiated effector memory CD45RA+ cells. This clone was recorded once. Its antigen is unidentified.

Sequenced material: naive CD8+ T cells sorted from blood. This chain uses TRBV10-1 with TRBJ1-2; D unresolved. The receptor's source is a man younger than 30 in good health. The CDR3 here is CASSDPILYGYTF. Written as DNA, the CDR3 is TGCGCCAGCAGCGATCCCATACTGTATGGCTACACCTTC.